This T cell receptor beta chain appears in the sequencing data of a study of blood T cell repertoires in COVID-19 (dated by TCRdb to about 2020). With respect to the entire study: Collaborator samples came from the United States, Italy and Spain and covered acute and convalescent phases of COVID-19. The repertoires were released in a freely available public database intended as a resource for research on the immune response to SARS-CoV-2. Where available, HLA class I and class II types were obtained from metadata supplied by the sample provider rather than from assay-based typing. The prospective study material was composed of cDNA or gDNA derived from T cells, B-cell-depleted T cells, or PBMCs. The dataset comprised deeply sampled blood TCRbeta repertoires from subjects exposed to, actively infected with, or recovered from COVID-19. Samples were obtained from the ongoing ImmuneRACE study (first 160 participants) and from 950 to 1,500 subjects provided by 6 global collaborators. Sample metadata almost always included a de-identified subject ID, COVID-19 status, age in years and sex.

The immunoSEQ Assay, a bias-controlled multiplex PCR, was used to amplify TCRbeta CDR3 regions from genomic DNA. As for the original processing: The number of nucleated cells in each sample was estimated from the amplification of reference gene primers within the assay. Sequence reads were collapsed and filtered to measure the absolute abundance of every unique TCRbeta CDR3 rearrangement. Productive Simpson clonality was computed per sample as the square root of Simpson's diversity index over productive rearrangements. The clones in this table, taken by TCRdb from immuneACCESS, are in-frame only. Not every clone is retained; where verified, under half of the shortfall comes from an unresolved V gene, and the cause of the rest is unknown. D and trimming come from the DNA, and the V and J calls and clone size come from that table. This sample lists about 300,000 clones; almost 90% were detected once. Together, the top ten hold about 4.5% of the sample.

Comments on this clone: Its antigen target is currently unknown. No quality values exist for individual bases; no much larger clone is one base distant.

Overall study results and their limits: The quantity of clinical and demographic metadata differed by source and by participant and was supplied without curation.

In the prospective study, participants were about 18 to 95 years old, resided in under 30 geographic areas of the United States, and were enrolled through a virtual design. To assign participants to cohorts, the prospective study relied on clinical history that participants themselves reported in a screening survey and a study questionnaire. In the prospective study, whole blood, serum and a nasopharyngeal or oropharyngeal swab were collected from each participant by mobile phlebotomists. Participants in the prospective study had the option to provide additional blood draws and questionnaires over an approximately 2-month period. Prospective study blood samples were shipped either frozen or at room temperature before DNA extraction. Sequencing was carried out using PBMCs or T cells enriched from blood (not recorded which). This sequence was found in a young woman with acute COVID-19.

The bases are TGTGCCAGCAGTTTATTGGGCACCCGACAAGTACAGCCCCAGCATTTT. Translated, this gives CASSLLGTRQVQPQHF. Recombination connected TRBV27 to TRBJ1-5; no D gene can be assigned with confidence. The CDR3 measures 16 amino acids from cysteine to phenylalanine. The sequence is cut down to CDR3 DNA, 48 bases in frame from base 1. Trimming removed 1 base from V and 7 bases from J, leaving 17 bases between the germline ends. CDR1 and CDR2 are drawn from the germline V gene (reference sequence): MNHEY, SMNVEV.